This T cell receptor beta chain was found in a study of post-analysis software for immune sequencing data. Findings of the study overall: Batch-mates among the samples co-clustered strongly by F measure. Those with multiple sclerosis, the patient group, showed significantly lower normalized Chao1 diversity than controls. A few TRBV segments appeared more often in patients than in controls, and TRBV5-6, TRBV5-1 and TRBV20-1 were among these.

With 2 bases removed from V and 2 bases from J, the gap between germline ends came to 20 bases. The germline gives CDR1 MNHEY, CDR2 SVGAGI. CDR3 length equals 18 residues. Unique molecular identifiers were present in the TCR beta cDNA libraries. The source material, about 0.95 to 10 million T cells, gave rise to roughly 0.5 million cDNA molecules. MiXCR was run by TCRdb on the PCR reads, yielding one entry per CDR3 protein. This table has 650,000 to 900,000 distinct CDR3 sequences, 35% to 55% appearing once. Comment on this clonotype: Antigen specificity is unknown.

The specimen was blood. V is TRBV6-5 and J is TRBJ2-3, with a weak D call TRBD2 (7 bases). This clonotype was obtained from a girl aged 5-17 years with multiple sclerosis. The CDR3 loop reads CASSYEQGGGGFTDTQYF. CDR3 bases: TGTGCCAGCAGTTACGAACAGGGAGGGGGGGGGTTCACAGATACGCAGTATTTT.